These T cell receptor beta chains were read from a single sample in a study of siplizumab effects on memory and regulatory T cells. Clones were read by immunoSEQ multiplex PCR, and TCRdb kept only the in-frame ones, dropping some. This table has 85,000 to 95,000 clones, approximately 95% appearing once. The sequenced material came from non-Treg CD4+ T cells sorted from blood. All receptors derive from a human donor in good health. Each CDR3 is given with its conserved first and last residue. The D gene is left open where the match is weak. The size field is filled for only some rows; it gives once, few, many or a size class.

J gene | clone size | D gene | V gene | CDR3 DNA | CDR3 protein
TRBJ2-7 | NA | NA | TRBV19 | TGTGCCAGTAGTACCCGAGGAGAGCAGTACTTC | CASSTRGEQYF
TRBJ2-1 | few | TRBD2 | TRBV13 | TGTGCCAGCAGCTTAGGTGGGACTAGCGGGAGAATTTATGAGCAGTTCTTC | CASSLGGTSGRIYEQFF
TRBJ2-6 | NA | TRBD2 | TRBV5-4 | TGTGCCAGCAGCCTAGGACTAGCGGGGCTGTCTGGGGCCAACGTCCTGACTTTC | CASSLGLAGLSGANVLTF
TRBJ2-1 | NA | TRBD1 | TRBV11-3 | TGTGCCAGCAGCTTAGATGGAGCCTGGGCAGGGGGCAATGAGCAGTTCTTC | CASSLDGAWAGGNEQFF
TRBJ2-6 | NA | TRBD1 | TRBV19 | TGTGCCAGCCTTAACCTACCGGGACAGGGTGTCTCTGGGGCCAACGTCCTGACTTTC | CASLNLPGQGVSGANVLTF
TRBJ2-1 | NA | NA | TRBV5-1 | TGCGCCAGCAGCTTGGAGTGGACAGTCTACAATGAGCAGTTCTTC | CASSLEWTVYNEQFF
TRBJ2-7 | NA | TRBD2 | TRBV5-4 | TGTGCCAGCAGCCCGACTAGCGGGGGACTCTCCTACGAGCAGTACTTC | CASSPTSGGLSYEQYF
TRBJ2-3 | NA | NA | TRBV12-5 | TGTGCTAGTGGTTTGGTAGGCACAGATACGCAGTATTTT | CASGLVGTDTQYF
TRBJ2-1 | NA | TRBD1 | TRBV7-9 | TGTGCCAGCAGCCTTACAGGGGGCAAGACCTACAATGAGCAGTTCTTC | CASSLTGGKTYNEQFF
TRBJ2-2 | NA | NA | TRBV19 | TGTGCCAGTAGTTTGGGGACCCCGCTGCCCGGGGAGCTGTTTTTT | CASSLGTPLPGELFF
TRBJ2-5 | NA | NA | TRBV6-1 | TGTGCCAACACCCGGGGGACGGCACAAGAGACCCAGTACTTC | CANTRGTAQETQYF
TRBJ1-2 | NA | NA | TRBV5-1 | TGCGCCAGCAGCTTGGCGGGGGACTCTTTTGGCTACACCTTC | CASSLAGDSFGYTF
TRBJ2-1 | NA | TRBD2 | TRBV30 | TGTGCCTGGAGCGCCGAGGTTAGCGGGAGCTACAATGAGCAGTTCTTC | CAWSAEVSGSYNEQFF
TRBJ2-7 | NA | NA | TRBV5-5 | TGTGCCAGCAGCTTGAACCCCTCCTACGAGCAGTACTTC | CASSLNPSYEQYF
TRBJ1-1 | NA | NA | TRBV30 | TGTGCCTGGAGTGCCGGAATCACTGAAGCTTTCTTT | CAWSAGITEAFF
TRBJ1-5 | NA | NA | TRBV6-1 | TGTGCCAGCACAGGAGGAAATCAGCCCCAGCATTTT | CASTGGNQPQHF
TRBJ1-1 | NA | NA | TRBV5-1 | TGCGCCAGCAGCTCCCTCGGGGCGAACACTGAAGCTTTCTTT | CASSSLGANTEAFF
TRBJ2-4 | NA | TRBD1 | TRBV19 | TGTGCCAGTAGCCGGGACAGAAAAAACATTCAGTACTTC | CASSRDRKNIQYF
TRBJ2-7 | NA | TRBD2 | TRBV30 | TGTGCCTGGAGTAGAAGCGGGGGTTACGAGCAGTACTTC | CAWSRSGGYEQYF
TRBJ1-2 | NA | TRBD1 | TRBV16 | TGTGCCAGCAGCCAATCGGACAGGGGAGGCCACTATGGCTACACCTTC | CASSQSDRGGHYGYTF
TRBJ2-5 | NA | NA | TRBV7-7 | TGTGCTAGCAGCTTAGACGCCAGGGGGGGGACCCAGTACTTC | CASSLDARGGTQYF
TRBJ1-1 | NA | NA | TRBV19 | TGTGCCACTATAGACACTGAAGCTTTCTTT | CATIDTEAFF
TRBJ1-2 | NA | TRBD1 | TRBV30 | TGTGCCTGGTCCGGGACAGGGGTTTCGAACTATGGCTACACCTTC | CAWSGTGVSNYGYTF
TRBJ2-7 | NA | NA | TRBV19 | TGTGCCAGTAGTCCGGGCCCCGGTTTTAGCAACGAGCAGTACTTC | CASSPGPGFSNEQYF
TRBJ2-3 | once | NA | TRBV7-2 | TGTGCCAGCAGCCCTGGGCAGGGGCGCGGGACAGATACGCAGTATTTT | CASSPGQGRGTDTQYF
TRBJ2-1 | NA | NA | TRBV2 | TGTGCCAGCAATGCGGGTCTCTCCTACAATGAGCAGTTCTTC | CASNAGLSYNEQFF
TRBJ1-1 | NA | TRBD1 | TRBV19 | TGTGCCAGTAGAGAATCGACAGGGGGGCACACTGAAGCTTTCTTT | CASRESTGGHTEAFF
TRBJ2-6 | NA | NA | TRBV11-2 | TGTGCCAGCAGCCCGGTACTCGGGGCCAACGTCCTGACTTTC | CASSPVLGANVLTF
TRBJ2-2 | NA | TRBD1 | TRBV18 | TGTGCCAGCTCAGACCGGACAGGGGGGACCGGGGAGCTGTTTTTT | CASSDRTGGTGELFF